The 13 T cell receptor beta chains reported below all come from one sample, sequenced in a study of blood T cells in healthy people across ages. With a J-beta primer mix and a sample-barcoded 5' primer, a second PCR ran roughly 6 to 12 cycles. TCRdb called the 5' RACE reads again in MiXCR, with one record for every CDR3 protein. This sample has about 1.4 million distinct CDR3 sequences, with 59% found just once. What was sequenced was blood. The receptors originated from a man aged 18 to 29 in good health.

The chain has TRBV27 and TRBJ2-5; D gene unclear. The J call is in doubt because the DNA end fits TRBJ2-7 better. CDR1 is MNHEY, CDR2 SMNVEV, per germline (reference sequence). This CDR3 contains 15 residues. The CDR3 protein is CASSSGQTGLYEQYF. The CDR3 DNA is TGTGCCAGCAGTTCCGGGCAGACGGGTCTCTACGAGCAGTACTTC.

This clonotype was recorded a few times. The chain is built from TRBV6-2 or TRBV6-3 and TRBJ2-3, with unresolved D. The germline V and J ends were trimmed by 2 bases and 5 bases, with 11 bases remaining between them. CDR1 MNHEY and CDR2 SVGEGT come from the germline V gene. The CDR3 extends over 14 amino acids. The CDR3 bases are TGTGCCAGCAGTTACCCTGGTACGGAAGATACGCAGTATTTT. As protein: CASSYPGTEDTQYF.

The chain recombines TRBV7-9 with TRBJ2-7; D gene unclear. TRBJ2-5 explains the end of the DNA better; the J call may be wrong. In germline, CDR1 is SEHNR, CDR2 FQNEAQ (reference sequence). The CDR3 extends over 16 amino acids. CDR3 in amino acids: CASSLSLSSTHETQYF. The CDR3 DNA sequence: TGTGCCAGCAGCTTATCACTATCCAGTACGCACGAGACCCAGTACTTC.

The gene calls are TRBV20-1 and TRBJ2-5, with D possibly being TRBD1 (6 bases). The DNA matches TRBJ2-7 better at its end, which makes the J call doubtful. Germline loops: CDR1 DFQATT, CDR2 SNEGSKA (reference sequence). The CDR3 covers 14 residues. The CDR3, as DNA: TGCAGTGGCCAAGAAGGGGGAGCCTTCTACGAGCAGTACTTC. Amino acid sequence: CSGQEGGAFYEQYF.

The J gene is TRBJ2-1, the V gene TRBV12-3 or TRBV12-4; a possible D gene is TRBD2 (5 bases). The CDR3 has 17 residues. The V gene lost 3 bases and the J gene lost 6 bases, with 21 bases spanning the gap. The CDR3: CASSFRFLAGLGNEQFF. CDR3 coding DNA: TGTGCCAGCAGTTTTCGGTTCTTAGCAGGACTTGGCAATGAGCAGTTCTTC.

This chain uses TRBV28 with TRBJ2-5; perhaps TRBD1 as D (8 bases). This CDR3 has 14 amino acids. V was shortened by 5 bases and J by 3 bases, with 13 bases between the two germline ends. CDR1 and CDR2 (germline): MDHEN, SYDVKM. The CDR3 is CASSRTGREETQYF. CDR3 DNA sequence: TGTGCCAGCAGTCGGACAGGGAGGGAAGAGACCCAGTACTTC.

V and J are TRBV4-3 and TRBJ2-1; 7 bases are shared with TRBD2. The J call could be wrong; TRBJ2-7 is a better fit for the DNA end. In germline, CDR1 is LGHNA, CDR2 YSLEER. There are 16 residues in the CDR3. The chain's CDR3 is CASSQDTRGRYNEQYF. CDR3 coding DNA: TGCGCCAGCAGCCAAGATACGCGGGGGAGATACAATGAGCAGTACTTC.

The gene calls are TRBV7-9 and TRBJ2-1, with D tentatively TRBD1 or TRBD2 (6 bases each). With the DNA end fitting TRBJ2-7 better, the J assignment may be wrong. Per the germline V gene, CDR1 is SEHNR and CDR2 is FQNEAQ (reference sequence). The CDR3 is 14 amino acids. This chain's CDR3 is CASSLVEGGNEQYF. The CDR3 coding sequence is TGTGCCAGCAGCTTAGTTGAGGGGGGCAATGAGCAGTACTTC.

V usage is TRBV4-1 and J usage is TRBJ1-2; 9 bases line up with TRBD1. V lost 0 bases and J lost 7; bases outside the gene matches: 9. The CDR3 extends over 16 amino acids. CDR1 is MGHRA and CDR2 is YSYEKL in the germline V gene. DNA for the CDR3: TGCGCCAGCAGCCAAGATCACGCAGGGACAGGGAGTGGCTACACCTTC. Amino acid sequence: CASSQDHAGTGSGYTF.

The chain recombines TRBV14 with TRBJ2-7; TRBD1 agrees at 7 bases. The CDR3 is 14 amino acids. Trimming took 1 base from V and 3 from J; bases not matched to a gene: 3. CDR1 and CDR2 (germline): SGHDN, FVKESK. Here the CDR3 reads CASSQVDRYYEQYF. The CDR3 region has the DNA TGTGCCAGCAGCCAAGTGGACAGGTACTACGAGCAGTACTTC.

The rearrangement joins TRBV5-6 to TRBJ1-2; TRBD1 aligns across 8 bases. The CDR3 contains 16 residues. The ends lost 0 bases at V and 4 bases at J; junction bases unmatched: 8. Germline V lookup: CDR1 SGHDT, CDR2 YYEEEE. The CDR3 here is CASSLGKGQGVYGYTF. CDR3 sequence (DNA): TGTGCCAGCAGCTTGGGAAAAGGACAGGGAGTCTATGGCTACACCTTC.

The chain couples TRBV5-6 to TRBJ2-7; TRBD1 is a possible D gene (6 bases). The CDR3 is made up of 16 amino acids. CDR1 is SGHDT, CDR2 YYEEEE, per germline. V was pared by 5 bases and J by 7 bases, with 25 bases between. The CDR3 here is CASRRDIESSYNEQYF. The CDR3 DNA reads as TGTGCCAGCAGAAGGGACATCGAGAGCTCCTACAATGAGCAGTACTTC.

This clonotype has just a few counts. In DNA, the CDR3 is TGTGCCAGCAGTGACCATGGCCAGGGGATAGCTTTCTTT. Protein product: CASSDHGQGIAFF. V usage is TRBV25-1 and J usage is TRBJ1-1; possibly TRBD1 for D (6 bases). This CDR3 is built from 13 residues. Trimming took 3 bases from V and 10 from J, leaving 15 bases between them. The germline V gene encodes CDR1 MGHDK and CDR2 SYGVNS.